Following are 23 T cell receptor beta chains from one sample sequenced in a study of blood T cell repertoires in COVID-19. Assay used: immunoSEQ multiplex PCR; TCRdb lists only in-frame clones, some missing. The sample carries fewer than 350,000 clones, roughly 89% recorded once. Sequenced material: PBMCs or T cells enriched from blood (not recorded which). These receptors were obtained from a man in his fifties or sixties who had recovered from COVID-19.

This chain joins TRBV24-1 and TRBJ2-1; 7 nucleotides agree with TRBD2. Germline V gene sequence: CDR1 KGHDR, CDR2 SFDVKD. The trim removed 4 bases at V and 2 bases at J, leaving 10 bases unmatched. This CDR3 comprises 17 residues. The CDR3 DNA sequence: TGTGCCACCAGTGACTTTGGAGGCGGGAGCGCCTACAATGAGCAGTTCTTC. Protein sequence: CATSDFGGGSAYNEQFF.

The V and J genes are TRBV29-1 and TRBJ1-2; 8 bases are shared with TRBD1. J lost 8 bases, V lost 4 bases, and 6 bases had no gene match. From germline, CDR1 is SQVTM and CDR2 ANQGSEA. The CDR3 runs 12 residues. This CDR3 reads CSVAGGGRGYTF. Written as DNA, the CDR3 is TGCAGCGTTGCAGGGGGCGGTCGAGGCTACACCTTC.

This sequence joins TRBV9 and TRBJ2-5, with D possibly being TRBD2 (6 bases). V lost 7 bases and J lost 0, with 10 bases in between. In germline, CDR1 is SGDLS, CDR2 YYNGEE. The CDR3 is 13 residues long. CDR3 bases: TGTGCCAGCGGTGGGGGGAACCAAGAGACCCAGTACTTC. Translation gives CASGGGNQETQYF.

The V gene is TRBV4-2, the J gene TRBJ1-1; unclear D gene. With 4 bases removed from V and 1 base from J, the gap between germline ends came to 19 bases. The CDR3 length is 17 residues. The germline V gene encodes CDR1 LGHNA and CDR2 YNFKEQ. Written as DNA, the CDR3 is TGTGCCAGCAGCCTAAAGAAGGAGGCGGCCTCGAACACTGAAGCTTTCTTT. Amino acids: CASSLKKEAASNTEAFF.

The chain is built from TRBV28 and TRBJ2-7; TRBD1 matches at 7 bases. Germline values: CDR1 MDHEN, CDR2 SYDVKM. J was trimmed by 5 bases and V by 5 bases; bases with no gene match: 9. The CDR3 loop spans 14 amino acids. The DNA for the CDR3 is TGTGCCAGCAGTCCGACAGGGTATGGTGACGAGCAGTACTTC. This encodes CASSPTGYGDEQYF.

This rearrangement joins TRBV9 to TRBJ2-1; 8 bases are shared with TRBD2. Unmatched junction bases numbered 5, after V lost 2 bases and J lost 4 bases. There are 15 residues in the CDR3. In germline, CDR1 is SGDLS, CDR2 YYNGEE. CDR3 sequence: CASSVGASGYNEQFF. Written as DNA, the CDR3 is TGTGCCAGCAGCGTGGGGGCTAGCGGGTACAATGAGCAGTTCTTC.

This chain links TRBV5-3 with TRBJ1-5, with 8 positions matching TRBD1. TRBV5-3 is sorted into the ORF group, with uncertain function. CDR3 length equals 14 residues. V lost 4 bases and J lost 7; bases outside the gene matches: 7. The CDR3 protein is CARSPDREHQPQHF. CDR3 coding DNA: TGTGCCAGAAGCCCGGACAGGGAACACCAGCCCCAGCATTTT.

V usage is TRBV4-1 and J usage is TRBJ2-1; D is ambiguous. The germline V gene has CDR1 MGHRA and CDR2 YSYEKL. There are 16 residues in the CDR3. V was trimmed by 1 base and J by 8 bases, leaving 18 bases between them. The CDR3 DNA is TGCGCCAGCAGCCAAGCTAATCCCGCGTTTGGAGATGAGCAGTTCTTC. Its translation: CASSQANPAFGDEQFF.

The chain recombines TRBV5-4 with TRBJ2-7; 13 nucleotides match TRBD2. The CDR3 totals 16 residues. Trimming took 4 bases from V and 9 from J; bases not matched to a gene: 13. CDR1 and CDR2 from the germline V gene are SGHNT and YYREEE (reference sequence). The CDR3 bases are TGTGCCAGCAGCAGAGAGGGGACTAGCGGGATAGGTGTGCAGTACTTC. It translates to CASSREGTSGIGVQYF.

This rearrangement joins TRBV11-2 to TRBJ2-3; 10 nucleotides line up with TRBD2. The CDR3 sequence is 16 residues long. The V and J ends lost 4 bases and 3 bases, in that order; junction bases with no gene match: 7. Germline lookup yields CDR1 SGHAT and CDR2 FQNNGV. CDR3 sequence: CASSSRTSGETDTQYF. The DNA of the CDR3 is TGTGCCAGCAGCTCCAGGACTAGCGGCGAAACAGATACGCAGTATTTT.

J is TRBJ2-7 and V is TRBV5-1; D call uncertain. The CDR3 consists of 14 residues. Trimming stripped 4 bases from V and 2 bases from J, with 13 bases between. Germline V gene data show CDR1 as SGHRS and CDR2 as YFSETQ. The DNA for the CDR3 is TGCGCCAGCAGCCCCCCCCTATTGGCCTACGAGCAGTACTTC. Protein sequence: CASSPPLLAYEQYF.

For the CDR3, the DNA is TGCGCCAGCAGCTTGCAGCGGGAGGGGGCAGGGGAGACCCAGTACTTC. This gives the protein CASSLQREGAGETQYF. The genes are TRBV5-1 and TRBJ2-5; 10 bases are a match to TRBD2. Germline CDR1 SGHRS, CDR2 YFSETQ. The length of the CDR3 is 16 residues. V lost 1 base, J lost 5 bases, and 8 bases stayed unmatched.

The chain combines TRBV20-1 with TRBJ2-7, with a tentative D call TRBD2 (5 bases). The V end was cut by 6 bases, the J end by 3 bases, with 9 bases between. CDR3 length equals 11 residues. CDR1 DFQATT and CDR2 SNEGSKA come from the germline V gene (reference sequence). The CDR3 region is CSAGDFYEQYF. The CDR3 DNA follows: TGCAGTGCGGGAGATTTCTACGAGCAGTACTTC.

V usage is TRBV5-4 and J usage is TRBJ2-5, with 9 bases that match TRBD1. The germline CDR1 and CDR2 sequences are SGHNT and YYREEE (reference sequence). V was clipped by 4 bases and J by 5 bases; unmatched bases: 6. The CDR3 is made up of 14 amino acids. CDR3 loop: CASSLGTGLETQYF. As DNA, the CDR3 is TGTGCCAGCAGCCTCGGGACAGGGTTGGAGACCCAGTACTTC.

This chain connects TRBV30 to TRBJ2-7, with D possibly TRBD1 on 6 matching bases. Trimming took off 2 bases at V and 0 bases at J, with 14 bases between the two ends. Germline V gene data show CDR1 as GTSNPN and CDR2 as SVGIG (reference sequence). The CDR3 is 15 residues long. CDR3 amino acids: CAWSKLGTSSYEQYF. The CDR3 nucleotides read TGTGCCTGGAGTAAACTAGGGACAAGCTCCTACGAGCAGTACTTC.

The chain employs TRBV28 and TRBJ2-1; D remains ambiguous. Germline lookup yields CDR1 MDHEN and CDR2 SYDVKM. The CDR3 is made up of 12 amino acids. The ends were cut back, 7 bases at V and 0 bases at J, with 4 bases in the middle. CDR3 loop: CASTGSYNEQFF. For the CDR3, the DNA is TGTGCCAGCACCGGCTCCTACAATGAGCAGTTCTTC.

The chain couples TRBV7-9 to TRBJ1-1, with 8 bases that match TRBD1. Per germline, CDR1 SEHNR and CDR2 FQNEAQ (reference sequence). Trimming at V came to 6 bases and at J to 5 bases, leaving 8 bases not matched to a gene. The CDR3 runs to 14 residues. CDR3 sequence reads: CASRPGGYDTEAFF. As DNA, the CDR3 is TGTGCCAGCAGACCAGGGGGCTACGATACTGAAGCTTTCTTT.

The V call is TRBV15, the J call TRBJ1-1, with a tentative D call TRBD1 (5 bases). Trimming shortened V by 3 bases and J by 1 base, and 12 bases separated the two germline ends. Germline V gene lookup returns CDR1 LNHNV and CDR2 YYDKDF (reference sequence). The CDR3 length is 15 residues. CDR3 nucleotide sequence: TGTGCCACCAGCAGCAGCAAAACAGGGAACACTGAAGCTTTCTTT. Its protein is CATSSSKTGNTEAFF. Variable domain in full (rest from reference TRBV15 and TRBJ1-1): DAMVIQNPRYQVTQFGKPVTLSCSQTLNHNVMYWYQQKSSQAPKLLFHYYDKDFNNEADTPDNFQSRRPNTSFCFLDIRSPGLGDTAMYLCATSSSKTGNTEAFFGQGTRLTVV.

V gene TRBV7-6 combines with J gene TRBJ2-5; 11 positions match TRBD2. Germline V gives CDR1 SGHVS, CDR2 FNYEAQ. The CDR3 covers 18 residues. The junction had 14 bases not matched to a gene; V was cut back by 3 bases and J by 5 bases. DNA of the CDR3: TGTGCCAGCAGCTTCGGTTTATCTGCTAGCGGGAGGAGGGAGACCCAGTACTTC. Translated, it gives CASSFGLSASGRRETQYF. The variable domain in full, completed from reference TRBV7-6 and TRBJ2-5, reads GAGVSQSPRYKVTKRGQDVALRCDPISGHVSLYWYRQALGQGPEFLTYFNYEAQQDKSGLPNDRFSAERPEGSISTLTIQRTEQRDSAMYRCASSFGLSASGRRETQYFGPGTRLLVL.

This clone showed up just once. The V call is TRBV6-2 or TRBV6-3, the J call TRBJ2-7, with 10 bases matching TRBD2. CDR3 length: 16 residues. The germline gives CDR1 MNHEY, CDR2 SVGEGT. V lost 5 bases to trimming and J lost 0 bases; unmatched junction nucleotides: 7. In DNA, the CDR3 is TGTGCCAGCAGTAATTGGGCTAGCGGGAGCTCCTACGAGCAGTACTTC. Translated: CASSNWASGSSYEQYF.

This sequence joins TRBV5-8 and TRBJ2-7; D perhaps matches TRBD1 (6 bases). The CDR3 spans 13 residues. V gave up 1 base and J gave up 1 base, with 6 bases separating them. Germline V lookup: CDR1 SGHTS, CDR2 YDEGEE. The DNA for the CDR3 is TGTGCCAGCAGCTTGACAGGGTCCTACGAGCAGTACTTC. Protein: CASSLTGSYEQYF.

This rearrangement joins TRBV18 to TRBJ2-2; 10 nucleotides agree with TRBD2. The V and J ends lost 0 bases and 2 bases, in that order; junction bases with no gene match: 3. Per the germline V gene, CDR1 is KGHSH and CDR2 is LQKENI. The CDR3 spans 17 residues. This CDR3 is CASSPPVAGGNTGELFF. The CDR3 coding sequence is TGTGCCAGCTCACCACCGGTAGCGGGAGGAAACACCGGGGAGCTGTTTTTT.

The V call is TRBV29-1, the J call TRBJ2-3; a possible D gene is TRBD2 (5 bases). Per germline, CDR1 SQVTM and CDR2 ANQGSEA. The CDR3 runs 14 residues. V lost 4 bases, J lost 0 bases, and 11 bases lay in between. CDR3 bases: TGCAGCGTTGGGGCTAGCCGAAGCACAGATACGCAGTATTTT. This encodes CSVGASRSTDTQYF.